Below are 12 T cell receptor beta chains sequenced from a single sample in a study of cytomegalovirus exposure and HLA in healthy donors. A multiplex PCR was run with 60 Vbeta primers and 13 Jbeta primers. Produced via immunoSEQ multiplex PCR; TCRdb's table is partial and in-frame only. Its listing shows about 34,000 clones. The sequenced material came from PBMCs. Source of these receptors: a human donor in good health.

The chain combines TRBV2 with TRBJ1-1; TRBD1 matches 8 bases. The germline V gene encodes CDR1 SNHLY and CDR2 FYNNEI. This CDR3 is 14 amino acids long. The trim removed 6 bases at V and 4 bases at J, leaving 7 bases unmatched. CDR3 in DNA: TGTGCCAGCAGCTTACAGGGGGAGAGCACTGAAGCTTTCTTT. Encoded protein: CASSLQGESTEAFF.

J is TRBJ1-5 and V is TRBV2, with a weak D call TRBD1 (6 bases). CDR3 size: 15 residues. V lost 7 bases to trimming and J lost 2 bases, with 15 bases between them. Germline assignment: CDR1 SNHLY and CDR2 FYNNEI. CDR3 amino acids: CASTPTGNGNQPQHF. The CDR3 DNA sequence: TGTGCCAGCACCCCGACAGGCAACGGCAATCAGCCCCAGCATTTT.

The chain couples TRBV9 to TRBJ2-1; TRBD2 is a possible D gene (7 bases). V lost 0 bases and J lost 11, with 21 bases in between. CDR1 SGDLS and CDR2 YYNGEE come from the germline V gene. The CDR3 spans 16 residues. The CDR3 DNA reads as TGTGCCAGCAGCGTAGATGGAAGGGGGGGGCGTCCGAAGCAGTTCTTC. It specifies CASSVDGRGGRPKQFF.

The gene calls are TRBV7-3 and TRBJ1-2; TRBD1 matches at 7 bases. The V gene's germline CDR1 is SGHTA and CDR2 FQGTGA. J gave up 4 bases and V 5 bases, and 10 bases lay outside the gene matches. The CDR3 consists of 15 residues. The CDR3 protein is CASSPRQGDFYGYTF. The CDR3 DNA is TGTGCCAGCAGCCCCAGACAGGGAGATTTCTATGGCTACACCTTC.

The rearrangement uses TRBV7-2 and TRBJ1-3; 9 nucleotides align to TRBD1. The CDR3 is 17 amino acids. The V and J ends lost 5 bases and 0 bases, in that order; junction bases with no gene match: 8. The germline CDR1 and CDR2 sequences are SGHTA and FQGNSA. Here the CDR3 DNA reads TGTGCCAGCAGCATAAACAGGGGGCTTACCTCTGGAAACACCATATATTTT. This codes for CASSINRGLTSGNTIYF.

The V gene is TRBV27, the J gene TRBJ1-2; tentative D call: TRBD1 (6 bases). V lost 0 bases to trimming and J lost 4 bases, with 12 bases between them. This CDR3 spans 15 amino acids. CDR1 and CDR2 (germline): MNHEY, SMNVEV (reference sequence). The DNA of the CDR3 is TGTGCCAGCAGTTTATCAGGGGGGGACATCTATGGCTACACCTTC. Amino acids: CASSLSGGDIYGYTF.

CDR3 sequence reads: CASSQVQGQGALMNTEAFF. The CDR3 nucleotides are TGTGCCAGCAGCCAAGTACAGGGACAGGGGGCCCTCATGAACACTGAAGCTTTCTTT. The gene calls are TRBV4-2 and TRBJ1-1, with 12 bases that match TRBD1. V trimming: 1 base; J trimming: 0 bases; junction bases outside the gene matches: 9. Germline lookup yields CDR1 LGHNA and CDR2 YNFKEQ. CDR3 size: 19 residues.

This chain uses TRBV19 with TRBJ2-7, with D perhaps matching TRBD2 (6 bases). Germline-derived CDR1 and CDR2 are LNHDA and SQIVND (reference sequence). This CDR3 has 16 amino acids. The germline V and J ends were trimmed by 6 bases and 2 bases, with 20 bases remaining between them. The DNA for the CDR3 is TGTGCCAGTAGCCTTCGTGGAGGGCTCGGTGCCTACGAGCAGTACTTC. Protein sequence: CASSLRGGLGAYEQYF.

The gene calls are TRBV27 and TRBJ2-2; D is uncertain. Per the germline V gene, CDR1 is MNHEY and CDR2 is SMNVEV (reference sequence). The CDR3 is 14 residues long. Deletions cut 5 bases from V and 5 bases from J, with 12 bases between. This CDR3 reads CASSPLLRTGELFF. DNA of the CDR3: TGTGCCAGCAGTCCACTCCTCCGTACCGGGGAGCTGTTTTTT.

The chain is built from TRBV11-3 and TRBJ2-7, with D uncertain. V was cut by 5 bases and J by 3 bases, with 11 bases left in between. The CDR3 runs to 13 residues. CDR1 is SGHNT and CDR2 is YENEEA in the germline V gene. CDR3 sequence: CASSRYRGYEQYF. CDR3 nucleotide sequence: TGTGCCAGCAGCCGATATCGAGGCTACGAGCAGTACTTC.

CDR3 sequence (DNA): TGCGCCAGCAGCTTGAAGCAGAACACTGAAGCTTTCTTT. It encodes CASSLKQNTEAFF. The chain couples TRBV5-1 to TRBJ1-1; D gene uncertain. In germline, CDR1 is SGHRS, CDR2 YFSETQ. This CDR3 region has 13 residues. The V end lost 1 base, the J end lost 1 base, and 5 bases lay between the germline ends. The full variable domain, completed using reference TRBV5-1 and TRBJ1-1, is KAGVTQTPRYLIKTRGQQVTLSCSPISGHRSVSWYQQTPGQGLQFLFEYFSETQRNKGNFPGRFSGRQFSNSRSEMNVSTLELGDSALYLCASSLKQNTEAFFGQGTRLTVV.

The chain links TRBV7-6 to TRBJ1-1, with 8 bases that match TRBD1. This CDR3 has 13 residues. J gave up 4 bases and V 5 bases, and 3 bases lay outside the gene matches. CDR1 is SGHVS, CDR2 FNYEAQ, per germline. The DNA for the CDR3 is TGTGCCAGCAGCGCTGGACAGGGCACTGAAGCTTTCTTT. Its translation is CASSAGQGTEAFF.